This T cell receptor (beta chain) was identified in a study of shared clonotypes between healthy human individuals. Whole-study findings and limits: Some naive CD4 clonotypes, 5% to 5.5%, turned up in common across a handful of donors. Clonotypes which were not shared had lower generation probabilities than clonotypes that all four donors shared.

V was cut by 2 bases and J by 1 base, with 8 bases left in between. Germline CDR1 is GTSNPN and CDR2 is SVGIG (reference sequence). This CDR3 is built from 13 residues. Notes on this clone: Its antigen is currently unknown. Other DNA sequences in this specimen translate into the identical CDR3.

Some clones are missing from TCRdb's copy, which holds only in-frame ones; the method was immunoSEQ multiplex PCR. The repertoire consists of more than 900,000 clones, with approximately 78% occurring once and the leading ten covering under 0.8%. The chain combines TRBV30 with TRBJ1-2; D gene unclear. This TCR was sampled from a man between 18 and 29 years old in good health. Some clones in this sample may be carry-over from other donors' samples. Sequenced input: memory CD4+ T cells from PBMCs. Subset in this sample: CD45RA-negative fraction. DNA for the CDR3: TGTGCCTGGAGTCCAGGAATTAACTATGGCTACACCTTC. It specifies CAWSPGINYGYTF.